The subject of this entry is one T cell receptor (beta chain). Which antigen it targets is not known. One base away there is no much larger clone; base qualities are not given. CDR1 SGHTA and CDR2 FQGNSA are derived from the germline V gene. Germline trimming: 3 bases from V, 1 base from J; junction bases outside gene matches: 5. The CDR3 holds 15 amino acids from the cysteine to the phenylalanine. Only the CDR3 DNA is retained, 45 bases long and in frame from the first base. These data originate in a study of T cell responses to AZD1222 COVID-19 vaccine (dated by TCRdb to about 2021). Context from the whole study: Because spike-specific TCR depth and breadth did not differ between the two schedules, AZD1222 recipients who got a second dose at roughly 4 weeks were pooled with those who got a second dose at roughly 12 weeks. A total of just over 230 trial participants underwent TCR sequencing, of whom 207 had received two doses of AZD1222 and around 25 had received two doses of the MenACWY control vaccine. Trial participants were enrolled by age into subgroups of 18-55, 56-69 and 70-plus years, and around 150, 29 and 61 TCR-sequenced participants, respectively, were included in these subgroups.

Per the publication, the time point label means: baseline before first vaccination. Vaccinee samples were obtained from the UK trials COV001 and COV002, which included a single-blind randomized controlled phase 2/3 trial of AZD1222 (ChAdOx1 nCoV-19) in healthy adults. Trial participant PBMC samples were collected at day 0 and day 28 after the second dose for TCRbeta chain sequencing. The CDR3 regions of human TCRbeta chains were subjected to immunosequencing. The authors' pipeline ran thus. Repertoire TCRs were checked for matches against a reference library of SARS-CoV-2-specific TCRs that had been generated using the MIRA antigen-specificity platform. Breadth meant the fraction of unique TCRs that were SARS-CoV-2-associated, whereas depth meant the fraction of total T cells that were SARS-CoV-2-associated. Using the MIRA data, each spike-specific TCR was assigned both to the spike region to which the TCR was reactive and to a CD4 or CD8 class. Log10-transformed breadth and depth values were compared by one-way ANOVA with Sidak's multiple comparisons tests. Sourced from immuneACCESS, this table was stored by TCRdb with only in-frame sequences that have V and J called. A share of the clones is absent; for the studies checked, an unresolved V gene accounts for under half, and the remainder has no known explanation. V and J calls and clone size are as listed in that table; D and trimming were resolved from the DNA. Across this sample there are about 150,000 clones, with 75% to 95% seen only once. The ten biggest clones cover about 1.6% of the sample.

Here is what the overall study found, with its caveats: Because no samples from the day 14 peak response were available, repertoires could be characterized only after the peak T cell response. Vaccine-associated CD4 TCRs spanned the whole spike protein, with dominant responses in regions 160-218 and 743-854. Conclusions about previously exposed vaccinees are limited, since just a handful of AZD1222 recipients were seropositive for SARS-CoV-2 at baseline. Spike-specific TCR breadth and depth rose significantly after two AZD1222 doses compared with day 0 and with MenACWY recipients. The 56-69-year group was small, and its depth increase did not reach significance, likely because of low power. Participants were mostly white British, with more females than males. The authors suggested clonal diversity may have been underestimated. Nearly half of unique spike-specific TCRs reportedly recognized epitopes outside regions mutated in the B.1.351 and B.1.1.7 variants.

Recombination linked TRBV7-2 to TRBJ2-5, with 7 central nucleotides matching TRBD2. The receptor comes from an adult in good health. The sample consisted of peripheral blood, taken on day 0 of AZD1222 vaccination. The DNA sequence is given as TGTGCCAGCAGCTTGGTCGGGGGGATCCAAGAGACCCAGTACTTC. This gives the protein CASSLVGGIQETQYF.